Below, 14 T cell receptor beta chains from the same sample are listed, as sequenced in a study of blood T cell repertoires in COVID-19. Only in-frame clones appear in the TCRdb table, and some are missing; sequencing was by immunoSEQ multiplex PCR. The sample records fewer than 250,000 clones, 75% to 85% being singletons. Sequencing input: peripheral blood. The receptors were gathered from a human donor in a cohort sampled during active COVID-19.

The rearrangement uses TRBV30 and TRBJ2-7; 8 nucleotides match TRBD1. With 3 bases clipped from V and 1 base from J, the junction kept 5 bases outside the gene matches. The germline CDR1 and CDR2 sequences are GTSNPN and SVGIG (reference sequence). This CDR3 comprises 14 residues. CDR3 in amino acids: CAWSGWTGSYEQYF. As DNA, the CDR3 is TGTGCCTGGAGCGGCTGGACAGGGTCCTACGAGCAGTACTTC. Drawing the rest from reference TRBV30 and TRBJ2-7, the complete variable domain is SQTIHQWPATLVQPVGSPLSLECTVEGTSNPNLYWYRQAAGRGLQLLFYSVGIGQISSEVPQNLSASRPQDRQFILSSKKLLLSDSGFYLCAWSGWTGSYEQYFGPGTRLTVT.

The gene calls are TRBV5-6 and TRBJ1-2; TRBD1 agrees at 11 bases. Germline V lookup: CDR1 SGHDT, CDR2 YYEEEE. The CDR3 has 15 amino acids. V lost 4 bases to trimming and J lost 4 bases; unmatched junction nucleotides: 6. The CDR3 DNA reads TGTGCCAGCAGCGACGGGACAGGGGGTCTCTATGGCTACACCTTC. The encoded protein is CASSDGTGGLYGYTF.

The rearrangement joins TRBV29-1 to TRBJ1-2; TRBD1 matches 8 bases. The germline V gene encodes CDR1 SQVTM and CDR2 ANQGSEA. The CDR3 spans 13 residues. V shed 7 bases, J shed 8 bases, and the junction held 12 bases outside the gene matches. CDR3: CSGLQGATGGYTF. The CDR3 DNA is TGCAGCGGACTCCAGGGGGCGACGGGCGGCTACACCTTC.

The table lists this clone with many counts. The V and J genes are TRBV5-4 and TRBJ2-7, with D possibly being TRBD2 (6 bases). Germline-derived CDR1 and CDR2 are SGHNT and YYREEE (reference sequence). The CDR3 extends over 15 amino acids. V dropped 0 bases and J dropped 6 bases, with 16 bases sitting between them. The CDR3 sequence is CASSLEPGRIGEQYF. CDR3 nucleotide sequence: TGTGCCAGCAGCTTGGAACCCGGGAGAATCGGCGAGCAGTACTTC.

V gene TRBV7-2 combines with J gene TRBJ2-7, with D perhaps matching TRBD2 (6 bases). The germline V gene has CDR1 SGHTA and CDR2 FQGNSA. This CDR3 comprises 13 residues. Trimming pared 3 bases from V and 7 bases from J, leaving 13 bases between. CDR3 nucleotides: TGTGCCAGCAGCTTCGGCACCCGGGGGGAGCAGTACTTC. The encoded protein is CASSFGTRGEQYF.

This clone was observed a handful of times. The V call is TRBV3-1 (or the pseudogene TRBV3-2), the J call TRBJ2-1; 13 bases map to TRBD2. CDR1 is LGHDT and CDR2 is YNNKEL in the germline V gene (reference sequence). V lost 6 bases to trimming and J lost 0 bases; unmatched junction nucleotides: 8. The CDR3 totals 18 residues. The CDR3 is CASSLWTSGSSSYNEQFF. CDR3 DNA: TGTGCCAGCAGTCTATGGACTAGCGGGAGTAGCTCCTACAATGAGCAGTTCTTC.

The chain carries TRBV9 and TRBJ1-3; 7 nucleotides align to TRBD1. The CDR3 consists of 18 residues. The V gene end was trimmed by 0 bases and the J gene end by 0 bases; junction bases not matched to a gene: 9. Germline V gene sequence: CDR1 SGDLS, CDR2 YYNGEE. In DNA form, the CDR3 reads TGTGCCAGCAGCGTAGGGCCCCCACAGGGGCTCTCTGGAAACACCATATATTTT. Residues: CASSVGPPQGLSGNTIYF.

The genes are TRBV11-3 and TRBJ1-1; D call uncertain. V was cut by 5 bases and J by 4 bases, with 11 bases left in between. CDR1 and CDR2 from the germline V gene are SGHNT and YENEEA. The CDR3 consists of 13 residues. The CDR3 sequence is CASSPRFGTEAFF. CDR3 nucleotides: TGTGCCAGCAGCCCCCGGTTTGGCACTGAAGCTTTCTTT.

This clone came up a few times. The J gene is TRBJ2-7, the V gene TRBV3-1 (or the pseudogene TRBV3-2); the match to TRBD1 covers 8 bases. V lost 1 base to trimming and J lost 4 bases; unmatched junction nucleotides: 6. The CDR3 is made up of 15 amino acids. Per germline, CDR1 LGHDT and CDR2 YNNKEL (reference sequence). CDR3 amino acids: CASSQVTGTGYEQYF. The CDR3 DNA reads as TGTGCCAGCAGCCAAGTGACCGGGACAGGATACGAGCAGTACTTC.

The chain joins TRBV24-1 to TRBJ1-2, with TRBD1 matching 7 bases. The V gene's germline CDR1 is KGHDR and CDR2 SFDVKD. There are 18 residues in the CDR3. J gave up 0 bases and V 12 bases, and 21 bases lay outside the gene matches. CDR3 bases: TGTGCCCCGCAATGCTTCCGGGACAGTTGGGTGGCTAACTATGGCTACACCTTC. Its protein is CAPQCFRDSWVANYGYTF.

This chain uses TRBV6-5 with TRBJ2-7; the match to TRBD2 covers 8 bases. Losses at the gene ends were 8 bases for V and 1 base for J; bases not matched to a gene: 10. Germline CDR1 is MNHEY and CDR2 is SVGAGI. The CDR3 length is 15 residues. CDR3 protein: CASREVTSGSYEQYF. DNA of the CDR3: TGTGCCAGCCGAGAGGTAACTAGCGGTTCCTACGAGCAGTACTTC.

The gene calls are TRBV28 and TRBJ2-1, with 8 nucleotides matching TRBD2. This CDR3 comprises 16 residues. CDR1 MDHEN and CDR2 SYDVKM come from the germline V gene. Trimming took 6 bases from V and 9 from J; bases not matched to a gene: 16. The CDR3, as DNA: TGTGCCAGCAGATTCCCCAGCGGGAGTATTTTGGGTGAGCAGTTCTTC. Translating gives CASRFPSGSILGEQFF.

The V and J genes are TRBV28 and TRBJ1-2; D not resolved. The CDR3 is 12 amino acids. Germline loops: CDR1 MDHEN, CDR2 SYDVKM. Trimming took 5 bases from V and 4 from J, leaving 8 bases between them. The DNA for the CDR3 is TGTGCCAGCAGTCCCTCCCTCTATGGCTACACCTTC. Protein sequence: CASSPSLYGYTF.

This sequence joins TRBV5-1 and TRBJ2-6; D is ambiguous. The CDR3 totals 14 residues. V lost 4 bases and J 0 bases, leaving 5 bases between the germline ends. Germline CDR1 SGHRS, CDR2 YFSETQ. The CDR3 spells CASSTGSGANVLTF. CDR3 nucleotide sequence: TGCGCCAGCAGCACGGGCTCTGGGGCCAACGTCCTGACTTTC.